This T cell receptor beta chain was profiled in a study of blood T cell repertoires in COVID-19. About the study: The origin of the acute and convalescent COVID-19 samples was the United States, Italy and Spain. The cDNA or gDNA used as material had been derived from T cells, B-cell-depleted T cells, or PBMCs.

Under the authors' procedure: Estimated nucleated cell counts came from reference gene primer amplification. Assay used: immunoSEQ multiplex PCR; TCRdb lists only in-frame clones, some missing. The DNA gave D and trimming, while V, J and clone size come from that table. The table records roughly 59,000 clones, roughly 80% of them present only once. The clonotype was recovered from a human donor in a cohort sampled during active COVID-19. The sample taken for sequencing was peripheral blood.

The CDR3 region is CASSSQGRGGYTF. In DNA form, the CDR3 reads TGTGCCAGCAGCTCTCAGGGGAGAGGGGGCTACACCTTC. This chain joins TRBV27 and TRBJ1-2, with D perhaps TRBD1 (6 bases). Deletions cut 6 bases from V and 8 bases from J, with 16 bases between. CDR1 MNHEY and CDR2 SMNVEV come from the germline V gene (reference sequence). The CDR3 is 13 amino acids.